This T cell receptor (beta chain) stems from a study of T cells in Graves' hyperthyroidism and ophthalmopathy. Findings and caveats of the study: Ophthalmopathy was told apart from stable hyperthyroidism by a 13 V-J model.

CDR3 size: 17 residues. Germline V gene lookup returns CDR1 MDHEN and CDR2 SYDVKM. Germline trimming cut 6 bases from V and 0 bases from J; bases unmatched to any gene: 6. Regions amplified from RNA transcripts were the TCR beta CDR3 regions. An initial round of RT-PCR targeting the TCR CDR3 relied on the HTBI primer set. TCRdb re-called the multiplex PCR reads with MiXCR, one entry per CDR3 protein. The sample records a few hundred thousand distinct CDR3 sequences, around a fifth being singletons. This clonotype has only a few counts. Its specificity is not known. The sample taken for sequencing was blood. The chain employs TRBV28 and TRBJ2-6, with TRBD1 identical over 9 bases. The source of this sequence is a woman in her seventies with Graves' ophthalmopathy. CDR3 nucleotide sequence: TGTGCCAGCAGCCCCGGGACAGGGCTCTCTGGGGCCAACGTCCTGACTTTC. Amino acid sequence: CASSPGTGLSGANVLTF.